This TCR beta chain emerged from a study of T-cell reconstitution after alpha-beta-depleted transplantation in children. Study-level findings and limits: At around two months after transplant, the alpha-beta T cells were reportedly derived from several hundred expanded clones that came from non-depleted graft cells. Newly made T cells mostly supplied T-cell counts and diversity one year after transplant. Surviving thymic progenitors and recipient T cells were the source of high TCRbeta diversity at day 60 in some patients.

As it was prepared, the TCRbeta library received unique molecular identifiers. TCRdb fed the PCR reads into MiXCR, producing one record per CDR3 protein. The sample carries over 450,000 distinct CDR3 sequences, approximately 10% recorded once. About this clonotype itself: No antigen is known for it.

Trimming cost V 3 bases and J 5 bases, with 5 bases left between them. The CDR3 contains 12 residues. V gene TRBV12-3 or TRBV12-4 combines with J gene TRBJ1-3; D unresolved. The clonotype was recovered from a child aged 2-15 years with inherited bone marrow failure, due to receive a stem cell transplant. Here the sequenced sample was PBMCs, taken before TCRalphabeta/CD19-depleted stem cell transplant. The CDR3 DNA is TGTGCCAGCAGTTTGTCTCGAAACACCATATATTTT. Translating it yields CASSLSRNTIYF.